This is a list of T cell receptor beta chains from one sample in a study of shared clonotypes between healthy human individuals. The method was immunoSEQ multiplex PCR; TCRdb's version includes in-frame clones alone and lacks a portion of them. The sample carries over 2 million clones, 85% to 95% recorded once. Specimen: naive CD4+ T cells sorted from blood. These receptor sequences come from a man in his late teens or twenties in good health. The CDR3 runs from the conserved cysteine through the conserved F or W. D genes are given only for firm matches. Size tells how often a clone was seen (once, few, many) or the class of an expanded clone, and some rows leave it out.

CDR3: CAWSAPGRSYEQYF
DNA: TGTGCCTGGAGTGCCCCTGGAAGATCCTACGAGCAGTACTTC
size: .
V: TRBV30
J: TRBJ2-7
D: .

CDR3: CASSLGQGGSTDTQYF
DNA: TGCGCCAGCAGCTTGGGACAGGGCGGGAGCACAGATACGCAGTATTTT
size: .
V: TRBV5-1
J: TRBJ2-3
D: TRBD1

CDR3: CASSLRAGYGYTF
DNA: TGTGCCAGCAGCTTGAGGGCAGGGTATGGCTACACCTTC
size: once
V: TRBV5-6
J: TRBJ1-2
D: .

CDR3: CASSRNSKTTGELFF
DNA: TGCGCCAGCAGCCGGAACAGCAAGACCACCGGGGAGCTGTTTTTT
size: .
V: TRBV4-1
J: TRBJ2-2
D: .

CDR3: CASQDMPNSPLHF
DNA: TGTGCCAGCCAGGACATGCCTAATTCACCCCTCCACTTT
size: .
V: TRBV19
J: TRBJ1-6
D: .

CDR3: CASSEAIGAGEQFF
DNA: TGTGCCAGCAGTGAAGCGATCGGGGCGGGGGAGCAGTTCTTC
size: .
V: TRBV6-1
J: TRBJ2-1
D: .

CDR3: CASSQGQFTEAFF
DNA: TGCGCCAGCAGTCAAGGACAGTTCACTGAAGCTTTCTTT
size: .
V: TRBV23-1
J: TRBJ1-1
D: .

CDR3: CASSRTSGRVGGELFF
DNA: TGCGCCAGCAGCCGGACTAGCGGGAGGGTCGGCGGGGAGCTGTTTTTT
size: once
V: TRBV4-1
J: TRBJ2-2
D: TRBD2

CDR3: CASSLGQGKGQETQYF
DNA: TGTGCCAGCAGCCTTGGGCAGGGAAAGGGCCAAGAGACCCAGTACTTC
size: .
V: TRBV11-2
J: TRBJ2-5
D: .

CDR3: CASSIDGTGVSPKTQYF
DNA: TGTGCCAGTAGTATAGATGGGACAGGGGTCTCCCCGAAGACCCAGTACTTC
size: .
V: TRBV19
J: TRBJ2-5
D: TRBD1

CDR3: CASSLGGGMNTEAFF
DNA: TGTGCCAGCAGCCTAGGGGGGGGGATGAACACTGAAGCTTTCTTT
size: .
V: TRBV6-5
J: TRBJ1-1
D: .

CDR3: CASSDSFNQPQHF
DNA: TGTGCCAGCAGCGACAGTTTCAATCAGCCCCAGCATTTT
size: .
V: TRBV7-2
J: TRBJ1-5
D: .

CDR3: CAVNHGNQPQHF
DNA: TGTGCGGTCAACCACGGCAATCAGCCCCAGCATTTT
size: few
V: TRBV30
J: TRBJ1-5
D: .

CDR3: CAISEANQPQHF
DNA: TGTGCCATCAGTGAGGCGAATCAGCCCCAGCATTTT
size: .
V: TRBV10-3
J: TRBJ1-5
D: .

CDR3: CAWSPTGRGLGTEAFF
DNA: TGTGCCTGGAGTCCTACAGGGAGAGGGCTGGGCACTGAAGCTTTCTTT
size: .
V: TRBV30
J: TRBJ1-1
D: .

CDR3: CSARGSGQQFF
DNA: TGCAGTGCTAGAGGATCCGGCCAGCAGTTCTTC
size: .
V: TRBV20-1
J: TRBJ2-1
D: .

CDR3: CASSDDPSSRVYEQYF
DNA: TGTGCCAGCAGTGATGACCCGAGCTCGCGAGTCTACGAGCAGTACTTC
size: .
V: TRBV6-1
J: TRBJ2-7
D: .

CDR3: CASSLGDAYIQYF
DNA: TGCGCCAGCAGCTTGGGGGACGCTTACATTCAGTACTTC
size: .
V: TRBV5-1
J: TRBJ2-4
D: .

CDR3: CASTPRAGLYEQYF
DNA: TGTGCCAGCACCCCCCGGGCAGGGCTCTACGAGCAGTACTTC
size: once
V: TRBV6-5
J: TRBJ2-7
D: .

CDR3: CATSRDYYGYTF
DNA: TGTGCCACCAGCAGAGATTACTATGGCTACACCTTC
size: once
V: TRBV15
J: TRBJ1-2
D: .

CDR3: CASSSPSREQPQHF
DNA: TGTGCCAGCAGTTCCCCATCTAGGGAGCAGCCCCAGCATTTT
size: once
V: TRBV27
J: TRBJ1-5
D: .

CDR3: CASSQATWEVGRNEQFF
DNA: TGCGCCAGCAGCCAAGCTACGTGGGAGGTCGGCCGCAATGAGCAGTTCTTC
size: .
V: TRBV4-1
J: TRBJ2-1
D: .

CDR3: CASSPWTSATPEQYF
DNA: TGTGCCAGCAGCCCTTGGACTAGCGCTACTCCCGAGCAGTACTTC
size: .
V: TRBV7-9
J: TRBJ2-7
D: TRBD2

CDR3: CASSPDRGRIYEQYF
DNA: TGTGCCAGCAGCCCCGACAGGGGGCGCATCTACGAGCAGTACTTC
size: .
V: TRBV7-9
J: TRBJ2-7
D: TRBD1

CDR3: CASSESRLTEAFF
DNA: TGCGCCAGCAGTGAGTCGAGGCTGACTGAAGCTTTCTTT
size: .
V: TRBV10-1
J: TRBJ1-1
D: .

CDR3: CASSKTGTGINYGYTF
DNA: TGCGCCAGCAGCAAAACCGGGACAGGAATCAACTATGGCTACACCTTC
size: .
V: TRBV4-1
J: TRBJ1-2
D: TRBD1

CDR3: CASRASGMGLYEQYF
DNA: TGTGCCAGCAGGGCTAGCGGGATGGGTCTGTACGAGCAGTACTTC
size: once
V: TRBV6-1
J: TRBJ2-7
D: TRBD2

CDR3: CASSLGLSYGYTF
DNA: TGTGCCAGCAGCTTGGGACTCTCCTATGGCTACACCTTC
size: .
V: TRBV5-4
J: TRBJ1-2
D: .

CDR3: CASSKTGGSNTEAFF
DNA: TGTGCCAGCAGCAAAACAGGGGGCTCGAACACTGAAGCTTTCTTT
size: .
V: TRBV7-9
J: TRBJ1-1
D: TRBD1

CDR3: CASSPSGSRVNEQFF
DNA: TGCGCCAGCAGCCCCAGCGGGAGCAGGGTCAATGAGCAGTTCTTC
size: .
V: TRBV4-1
J: TRBJ2-1
D: TRBD2

CDR3: CAISVASVQPQHF
DNA: TGTGCCATCAGTGTCGCATCAGTTCAGCCCCAGCATTTT
size: .
V: TRBV10-3
J: TRBJ1-5
D: .

CDR3: CASSLTQPGYTEAFF
DNA: TGTGCCAGCAGTTTAACACAACCGGGGTACACTGAAGCTTTCTTT
size: .
V: TRBV27
J: TRBJ1-1
D: .

CDR3: CASKASGQETQYF
DNA: TGTGCCAGCAAGGCTAGCGGACAAGAGACCCAGTACTTC
size: .
V: TRBV7-2
J: TRBJ2-5
D: TRBD2

CDR3: CASSLDSLSYNEQFF
DNA: TGCGCCAGCAGCTTGGATAGCCTCTCCTACAATGAGCAGTTCTTC
size: .
V: TRBV5-1
J: TRBJ2-1
D: .

CDR3: CASSLGTAFAYEQYF
DNA: TGTGCCAGCAGTTTAGGGACCGCCTTCGCCTACGAGCAGTACTTC
size: .
V: TRBV27
J: TRBJ2-7
D: .

CDR3: CASSLGRSPQHF
DNA: TGTGCCAGCAGTTTGGGACGGTCGCCCCAGCATTTT
size: once
V: TRBV28
J: TRBJ1-5
D: .

CDR3: CASSIKRWGETQYF
DNA: TGTGCCAGCAGTATCAAGCGGTGGGGAGAGACCCAGTACTTC
size: .
V: TRBV2
J: TRBJ2-5
D: .

CDR3: CASSLGQGSQETQYF
DNA: TGTGCCAGCAGTTTAGGACAGGGGTCCCAAGAGACCCAGTACTTC
size: .
V: TRBV28
J: TRBJ2-5
D: TRBD1

CDR3: CASSDTGSGRGETQYF
DNA: TGCGCCAGCAGCGACACAGGGAGCGGGAGGGGAGAGACCCAGTACTTC
size: .
V: TRBV5-1
J: TRBJ2-5
D: TRBD2

CDR3: CASTGVGEKLFF
DNA: TGTGCCAGCACTGGGGTGGGCGAAAAACTGTTTTTT
size: .
V: TRBV25-1
J: TRBJ1-4
D: .

CDR3: CASSLGPGENF
DNA: TGTGCCAGCAGCCTTGGACCGGGCGAGAATTTT
size: once
V: TRBV5-6
J: TRBJ2-3
D: .

CDR3: CASTDLTSRNNEQFF
DNA: TGTGCCAGCACCGACCTCACTAGCCGAAACAATGAGCAGTTCTTC
size: .
V: TRBV6-6
J: TRBJ2-1
D: .

CDR3: CASSEIGRGETEAFF
DNA: TGTGCCAGCAGTGAGATAGGGAGGGGAGAGACTGAAGCTTTCTTT
size: once
V: TRBV6-1
J: TRBJ1-1
D: .

CDR3: CASSLAGGPEQYF
DNA: TGCGCCAGCAGCTTGGCCGGGGGGCCCGAGCAGTACTTC
size: .
V: TRBV5-1
J: TRBJ2-7
D: .

CDR3: CASSSRGLTDTQYF
DNA: TGTGCCAGCAGCTCCAGGGGGCTCACAGATACGCAGTATTTT
size: .
V: TRBV5-4
J: TRBJ2-3
D: TRBD1

CDR3: CASSQLTGVLYGYTF
DNA: TGTGCCAGCAGCCAATTGACAGGGGTTCTATATGGCTACACCTTC
size: .
V: TRBV11-2
J: TRBJ1-2
D: TRBD1

CDR3: CASSQVLGNTQYF
DNA: TGCGCCAGCAGCCAAGTTTTGGGCAATACGCAGTATTTT
size: .
V: TRBV4-3
J: TRBJ2-3
D: .

CDR3: CASSPTGALRWETQYF
DNA: TGTGCCAGTAGTCCGACAGGGGCCCTACGGTGGGAGACCCAGTACTTC
size: .
V: TRBV19
J: TRBJ2-5
D: TRBD1

CDR3: CASSPLAPANTEGLFF
DNA: TGTGCCAGCAGTCCCCTCGCTCCGGCCAACACGGAGGGGCTGTTTTTT
size: .
V: TRBV28
J: TRBJ1-4
D: .

CDR3: CASSQGLKFESGEQYF
DNA: TGTGCCAGCTCCCAAGGATTAAAGTTTGAGTCTGGCGAGCAGTACTTC
size: .
V: TRBV18
J: TRBJ2-7
D: .

CDR3: CASSWAGTDTQYF
DNA: TGTGCCAGCAGCTGGGCGGGCACAGATACGCAGTATTTT
size: once
V: TRBV7-9
J: TRBJ2-3
D: .

CDR3: CASSYSKGGTTEAFF
DNA: TGTGCCAGCAGTTACTCGAAGGGAGGTACTACTGAAGCTTTCTTT
size: .
V: TRBV6-5
J: TRBJ1-1
D: .

CDR3: CASSAGTGANQPQHF
DNA: TGTGCCAGCAGCGCCGGGACAGGGGCTAATCAGCCCCAGCATTTT
size: .
V: TRBV6-5
J: TRBJ1-5
D: TRBD1

CDR3: CASSPGQGYGYTF
DNA: TGTGCCAGCAGCCCGGGACAGGGCTATGGCTACACCTTC
size: .
V: TRBV7-8
J: TRBJ1-2
D: TRBD1